This paragraph reports one T cell receptor beta chain. Its antigen is unidentified. This sample is part of a study of shared clonotypes between healthy human individuals. In the study overall: The study drew on a couple of women and three men aged 18 to 49 as donors.

Repertoires were generated with immunoSEQ multiplex PCR, while TCRdb's copy carries only in-frame clones and drops some. Among approximately 720,000 clones, roughly nine tenths were seen once, and the ten largest hold about 24%. Naive CD8 cells lacked CD45RO, underwent positive selection for CCR7 and left out terminally differentiated effector memory CD45RA+ cells. The study, taken as a whole, reports: Lower generation probabilities were found for non-shared clonotypes than for those shared by all four donors.

V gave up 2 bases and J gave up 7 bases, with 12 bases separating them. This CDR3 has 14 residues. The germline CDR1 and CDR2 sequences are MNHEY and SVGAGI. The TCR was taken from a young man in good health. V is TRBV6-5 and J is TRBJ1-5; tentatively, D is TRBD1 (5 bases). The sample consisted of naive CD8+ T cells sorted from blood. The CDR3 spells CASSYVRDQQPQHF. DNA of the CDR3: TGTGCCAGCAGTTACGTCCGGGACCAGCAGCCCCAGCATTTT.